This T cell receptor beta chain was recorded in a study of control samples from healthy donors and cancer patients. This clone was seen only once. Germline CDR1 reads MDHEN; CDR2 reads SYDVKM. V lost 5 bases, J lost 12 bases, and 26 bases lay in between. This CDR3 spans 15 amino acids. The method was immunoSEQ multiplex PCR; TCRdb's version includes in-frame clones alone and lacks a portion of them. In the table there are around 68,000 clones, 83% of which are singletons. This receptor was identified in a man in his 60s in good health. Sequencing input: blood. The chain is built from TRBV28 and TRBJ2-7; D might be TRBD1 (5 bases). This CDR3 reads CASSPSDAGAMLVYF. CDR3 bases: TGTGCCAGCAGTCCCTCGGACGCTGGGGCTATGTTAGTGTACTTC.